This T cell receptor beta chain emerged from a study of blood T cell repertoires in COVID-19 (TCRdb year 2020). Concerning the study at large: The collaborator samples originated in the United States, Italy and Spain and spanned the acute and convalescent phases of COVID-19. Where HLA class I and class II types were available, the types were taken from metadata supplied by the sample provider, not from assay-based typing. The material from the prospective study consisted of cDNA or gDNA derived from T cells, B-cell-depleted T cells, or PBMCs. Deeply sampled blood TCRbeta repertoires from subjects exposed to, actively infected with, or recovered from COVID-19 were included in the dataset. The samples were drawn from the first 160 participants of the ongoing ImmuneRACE study and from some 1,300 subjects provided by 6 global collaborators. A de-identified subject ID, COVID-19 status, age in years and sex were almost always included in the sample metadata. The repertoires were made available in a free public database intended to serve as a resource for research on the immune response to SARS-CoV-2. Broader findings and caveats from the paper: Clinical and demographic metadata were provided uncurated, with the amount varying by source and participant.

The immunoSEQ Assay, a bias-controlled multiplex PCR, was used to amplify TCRbeta CDR3 regions from genomic DNA. From the authors' description of their analysis: The number of nucleated cells in each sample was estimated from the amplification of reference gene primers within the assay. To quantify the absolute abundance of each unique TCRbeta CDR3 rearrangement, sequence reads were collapsed and filtered. For each sample, productive Simpson clonality was calculated by taking the square root of Simpson's diversity index across productive rearrangements. This is the immuneACCESS table as TCRdb keeps it, with only in-frame sequences that have V and J called. A part of the clones is gone; compared with another copy, unresolved V genes explain less than half, and the rest is unexplained. The DNA gave D and trimming, while V, J and clone size come from that table. Across this sample there are some 150,000 clones, with approximately 80% seen only once. The ten largest clones represent approximately 9% of the sample.

The CDR3 contains 16 residues, cysteine and phenylalanine counted. Here the CDR3 DNA is all that survives: 48 bases in frame from base 1. Via the germline V gene (reference sequence), CDR1 is SGHNT and CDR2 YYREEE. Clipping removes 1 base from V and 4 bases from J, with 9 as the unmatched junction base count. The collaborating institutions used their own protocols to collect whole blood in K2EDTA tubes. For TCRbeta analysis, collaborator samples were shipped as frozen whole blood, as isolated PBMCs, or as DNA extracted from either sample type. Of note for this clone: This clone's antigen is unknown. Base qualities are not provided; no much larger clone lies one nucleotide away.

The V gene is TRBV5-4 and the J gene is TRBJ2-5; 8 junctional bases match TRBD2. The receptor was derived from a woman of 80 years or more in a cohort sampled during active or convalescent COVID-19. The specimen sequenced was peripheral blood. The CDR3: CASSLPAGGPRETQYF. The bases read TGTGCCAGCAGCTTGCCGGCGGGGGGACCTCGAGAGACCCAGTACTTC. Here the CDR3 is joined to the reference TRBV5-4 and TRBJ2-5 genes, and the full variable domain is: ETGVTQSPTHLIKTRGQQVTLRCSSQSGHNTVSWYQQALGQGPQFIFQYYREEENGRGNFPPRFSGLQFPNYSSELNVNALELDDSALYLCASSLPAGGPRETQYFGPGTRLLVL.